This entry concerns a single TCR beta chain. What it binds is not known. This sample is part of a study of a mutant IDH1 vaccine in newly diagnosed glioma. Overall study: Visit V12 was conducted at week 35 as the safety follow-up. Visit V13 came later, at week 47.

Documented time point: week 35, safety follow-up. A 20-mer mutant IDH1 peptide at 300 ug was injected subcutaneously with topical imiquimod. Produced via immunoSEQ multiplex PCR; TCRdb's table is partial and in-frame only. The data contain under 35,000 clones, roughly 76% of them seen just once; the ten biggest clones take up around 7.6%. This CDR3 has 13 residues. Germline V gene sequence: CDR1 SNHLY, CDR2 FYNNEI. V shed 5 bases and J shed 3 bases, with 10 bases lying between them. The receptor comes from a man aged 50-59 years with glioma. The sequencing used PBMCs, collected from a glioma patient whose treatment included an IDH1 peptide vaccine. J is TRBJ1-1 and V is TRBV2; D gene unclear. The CDR3 DNA follows: TGTGCCAGCAGTCCCCCTGGGTACACTGAAGCTTTCTTT. The encoded protein is CASSPPGYTEAFF.